A selection of T cell receptor beta chains follows, all from one sample in a study of T cells after yellow fever vaccination. Via MiXCR, TCRdb re-called the 5' RACE reads, giving one row per CDR3 protein. This table has 250,000 or so distinct CDR3 sequences, more than 3.5% appearing once. The sample in question was PBMCs, obtained 15 days after the yellow fever booster vaccination. Receptors originate from a man younger than 35 who received the YFV17D yellow fever vaccine. Both conserved end residues are part of each CDR3. D genes are given only for firm matches. Size is stated for part of the rows, as once, few or many counts, or as a class when the clone is expanded.

j_call d_call v_call clone_size cdr3_aa cdr3_nt
TRBJ1-1 TRBD1 TRBV6-5 many CASSYWQGGTEAFF TGTGCCAGCAGTTACTGGCAGGGGGGAACTGAAGCTTTCTTT
TRBJ2-3 NA TRBV6-2/TRBV6-3 many CASSYDRSSSDTQYF TGTGCCAGCAGTTACGACCGTTCCTCCTCAGATACGCAGTATTTT
TRBJ2-3 NA TRBV5-1 few CASSLLAGTTTDTQYF TGCGCCAGCAGCCTGTTGGCAGGTACCACCACAGATACGCAGTATTTT
TRBJ1-2 NA TRBV5-6 many CASSTITGGYGYTF TGTGCCAGCAGCACCATAACGGGGGGCTATGGCTACACCTTC
TRBJ2-5 NA TRBV6-5 many CASSSPPGEETQYF TGTGCCAGCAGTTCCCCTCCGGGAGAAGAGACCCAGTACTTC
TRBJ2-1 NA TRBV7-3 many CASSPGSDPEQFF TGTGCCAGCAGCCCGGGTAGCGACCCTGAGCAGTTCTTC
TRBJ1-4 TRBD1 TRBV5-1 NA CASSPGQSNEKLFF TGCGCCAGCAGTCCGGGACAGTCTAATGAAAAACTGTTTTTT
TRBJ2-7 NA TRBV5-1 NA CASSLAHLSEQYF TGCGCCAGCAGCTTGGCCCACTTGAGCGAGCAGTACTTC
TRBJ2-1 TRBD1 TRBV9 many CASSVTGATYNEQFF TGTGCCAGCAGCGTGACAGGGGCGACCTACAATGAGCAGTTCTTC
TRBJ1-2 NA TRBV10-3 many CAISDVGTNVYGYTF TGTGCCATCAGTGATGTTGGGACAAATGTCTATGGCTACACCTTC
TRBJ1-5 NA TRBV12-3/TRBV12-4 many CASGAGVNQPQHF TGTGCCAGCGGAGCCGGGGTCAATCAGCCCCAGCATTTT
TRBJ2-5 NA TRBV5-1 many CASSLGPRAPQETQYF TGCGCCAGCAGCTTGGGACCCAGGGCCCCTCAAGAGACCCAGTACTTC
TRBJ2-3 TRBD2 TRBV7-2 many CASSGTSDTQYF TGTGCCAGCAGCGGGACTAGTGATACGCAGTATTTT
TRBJ2-7 NA TRBV27 many CASSNSRDEQYF TGTGCCAGCAGCAATTCGCGCGACGAGCAGTACTTC
TRBJ1-5 NA TRBV4-2 many CASSHGGGNQPQHF TGTGCCAGCAGCCATGGGGGGGGAAATCAGCCCCAGCATTTT
TRBJ2-2 TRBD2 TRBV29-1 many CSVLPGTSSSRGELFF TGCAGCGTTTTACCCGGGACTAGTTCCAGTCGAGGGGAGCTGTTTTTT
TRBJ1-6 TRBD1 TRBV5-6 many CASSLDTGGNSPLHF TGTGCCAGCAGCCTGGATACAGGGGGAAATTCACCCCTCCACTTT
TRBJ1-2 TRBD1 TRBV27 many CASSLWGQDGYTF TGTGCCAGCAGTTTATGGGGACAGGACGGCTACACCTTC
TRBJ1-2 NA TRBV12-3/TRBV12-4 many CASSFSGIGAYGYTF TGTGCCAGCAGTTTCTCTGGGATCGGGGCTTATGGCTACACCTTC
TRBJ1-1 NA TRBV2 many CASSEVPQGWATEAFF TGTGCCAGCAGTGAAGTACCCCAGGGGTGGGCCACTGAAGCTTTCTTT
TRBJ1-1 TRBD1 TRBV5-1 many CASSRTRTGDSLGAFF TGCGCCAGCAGCCGCACCAGGACAGGGGACTCTTTAGGAGCTTTCTTT
TRBJ2-1 NA TRBV5-1 many CASSPSDNEQFF TGCGCCAGCAGCCCCTCAGACAATGAGCAGTTCTTC
TRBJ2-2 NA TRBV27 many CASRILATGELFF TGTGCCAGCAGGATACTTGCCACCGGGGAGCTGTTTTTT
TRBJ2-3 NA TRBV7-2 many CASSLEGGTQYF TGTGCCAGCAGCTTAGAGGGCGGCACGCAGTATTTT
TRBJ1-5 TRBD1 TRBV30 many CAWKSPDRRDQPQHF TGTGCCTGGAAATCTCCGGACAGGAGAGATCAGCCCCAGCATTTT
TRBJ2-2 TRBD2 TRBV5-1 many CASVAGTRSSGELFF TGCGCCAGCGTAGCCGGGACTAGGTCGTCGGGGGAGCTGTTTTTT
TRBJ1-2 NA TRBV6-5 many CASSKLRDGGGGYTF TGTGCCAGCAGCAAGCTAAGGGACGGCGGTGGGGGCTACACCTTC
TRBJ1-2 NA TRBV12-3/TRBV12-4 NA CASTLHPGSYGYTF TGTGCCAGCACCCTCCATCCAGGGAGCTATGGCTACACCTTC
TRBJ2-3 NA TRBV7-2 many CASSKLNNNWGTDTQYF TGTGCCAGCAGCAAACTCAACAACAATTGGGGCACAGATACGCAGTATTTT
TRBJ2-1 NA TRBV7-3 many CASSLGGADEQFF TGTGCCAGCAGCTTAGGGGGGGCGGATGAGCAGTTCTTC
TRBJ1-1 NA TRBV19 few CASSMGRGDVFYFTEAFF TGTGCCAGTAGTATGGGGCGGGGTGATGTTTTTTATTTCACTGAAGCTTTCTTT
TRBJ2-1 NA TRBV4-3 many CASSRTPRFGYSEQFF TGCGCCAGCAGCCGTACACCTAGGTTCGGCTACAGTGAGCAGTTCTTC
TRBJ1-2 NA TRBV7-9 NA CASSSKLIAYTF TGTGCCAGCAGCTCTAAACTAATAGCCTACACCTTC
TRBJ1-6 NA TRBV9 NA CASSVDSQGNSPLHF TGTGCCAGCAGCGTAGATTCGCAGGGGAATTCACCCCTCCACTTT
TRBJ1-5 NA TRBV18 many CASSPSQSNQPQHF TGTGCCAGCTCACCGAGTCAGTCCAATCAGCCCCAGCATTTT
TRBJ2-5 NA TRBV5-1 many CASSPGAGSEETQYF TGCGCCAGCAGCCCGGGGGCGGGGAGCGAGGAGACCCAGTACTTC
TRBJ2-3 NA TRBV27 many CASSLYDVHRSDTQYF TGTGCCAGCAGTTTATACGACGTCCATAGGTCAGATACGCAGTATTTT
TRBJ1-3 TRBD1 TRBV12-3/TRBV12-4 many CASRHRGSFGNTIYF TGTGCCAGCAGGCACAGGGGGAGCTTCGGAAACACCATATATTTT
TRBJ1-1 NA TRBV7-3 NA CASSLIGDGTEAFF TGTGCCAGCAGCTTAATAGGGGACGGCACTGAAGCTTTCTTT
TRBJ2-4 NA TRBV28 many CASSLSGRRKLAKNIQYF TGTGCCAGCAGTTTATCGGGCAGGAGAAAACTAGCCAAAAACATTCAGTACTTC
TRBJ1-2 NA TRBV6-1 many CASSEEAGLNYGYTF TGTGCCAGCAGTGAAGAAGCAGGTTTAAACTATGGCTACACCTTC
TRBJ2-5 NA TRBV5-1 many CASSPMGDRRGTQYF TGCGCCAGCAGCCCTATGGGGGACCGCAGGGGGACCCAGTACTTC
TRBJ2-1 NA TRBV5-1 many CASSLAGDYNEQFF TGCGCCAGCAGCTTGGCAGGAGACTACAATGAGCAGTTCTTC
TRBJ2-7 NA TRBV11-2 many CASRRLPSGSYEQYF TGTGCCAGCAGAAGACTCCCCAGCGGGTCCTACGAGCAGTACTTC
TRBJ1-2 NA TRBV29-1 few CSVARGTRGNYGYTF TGCAGCGTTGCGCGGGGGACAAGGGGCAACTATGGCTACACCTTC
TRBJ2-3 TRBD2 TRBV20-1 many CSAAQGLAGGGTQYF TGCAGTGCTGCCCAGGGACTAGCGGGGGGAGGGACGCAGTATTTT
TRBJ2-5 NA TRBV29-1 many CSVDPETQYF TGCAGCGTTGACCCGGAGACCCAGTACTTC
TRBJ1-5 NA TRBV12-3/TRBV12-4 NA CASINGRGQPQHF TGTGCCAGCATCAACGGTCGCGGGCAGCCCCAGCATTTT
TRBJ2-1 NA TRBV20-1 many CSAPERVGFNEQFF TGCAGTGCTCCGGAGCGGGTTGGGTTCAATGAGCAGTTCTTC
TRBJ2-3 NA TRBV10-3 many CAISESGDTQYF TGTGCCATCAGTGAGTCGGGGGATACGCAGTATTTT
TRBJ2-1 NA TRBV2 NA CASRRDNEQFF TGTGCCAGCAGGCGGGACAATGAGCAGTTCTTC
TRBJ2-1 NA TRBV20-1 many CSATGYNEQFF TGCAGTGCTACCGGCTACAATGAGCAGTTCTTC
TRBJ1-2 NA TRBV12-5 few CASAPGRPGGGYTF TGTGCTAGTGCCCCTGGGAGGCCGGGGGGTGGCTACACCTTC